A single TCR beta chain is shown here with its context. Its matching antigen is unknown. The germline V gene has CDR1 ENHRY and CDR2 SYGVKD. The CDR3 is 14 amino acids. V dropped 7 bases and J dropped 7 bases, with 19 bases sitting between them. TCRdb reprocessed the 5' RACE reads via MiXCR and lists one record per CDR3 protein. The data show roughly 250,000 distinct CDR3 sequences, with 16% seen just once and around 23% held by the top ten. The record originates from a study of T-cell memory formation after mild COVID-19. General study findings and limits: Pre-infection memory harbored some responding clones, suggesting cross-reactive memory joined. Whether day 37 second-wave clones are SARS-CoV-2-specific was not confirmed. Clones contracting across day 15 to 85 had a balanced CD4/CD8 profile; later expanding clones leaned CD4+.

The TCR was taken from a man aged 18 to 30 who had mild COVID-19 (a few samples of this study predate the infection). Cell type and time point are not known. This rearrangement joins TRBV10-3 to TRBJ1-1; possibly TRBD1 for D (5 bases). Input material: PBMCs or a T cell subset sorted from them (not recorded which). The chain's CDR3 is CAITPEPGGNEAFF. Here the CDR3 DNA reads TGTGCCATCACCCCCGAGCCCGGGGGGAATGAAGCTTTCTTT.